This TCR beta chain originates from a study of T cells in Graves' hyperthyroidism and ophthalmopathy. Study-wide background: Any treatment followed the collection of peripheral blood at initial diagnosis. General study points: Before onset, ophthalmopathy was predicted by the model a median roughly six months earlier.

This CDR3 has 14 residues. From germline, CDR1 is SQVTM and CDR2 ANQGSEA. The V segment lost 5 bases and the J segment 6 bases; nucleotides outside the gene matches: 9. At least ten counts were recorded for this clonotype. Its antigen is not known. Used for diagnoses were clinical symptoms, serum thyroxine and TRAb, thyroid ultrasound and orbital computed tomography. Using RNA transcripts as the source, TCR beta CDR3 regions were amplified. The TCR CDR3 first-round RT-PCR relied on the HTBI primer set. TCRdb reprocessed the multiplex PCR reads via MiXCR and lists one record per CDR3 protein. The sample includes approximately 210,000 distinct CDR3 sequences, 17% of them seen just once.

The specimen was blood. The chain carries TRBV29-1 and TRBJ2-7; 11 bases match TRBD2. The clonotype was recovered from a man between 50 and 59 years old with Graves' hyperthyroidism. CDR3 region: CSVRVAGGPREQYF. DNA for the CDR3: TGCAGCGTTCGGGTAGCGGGAGGGCCCCGCGAGCAGTACTTC.